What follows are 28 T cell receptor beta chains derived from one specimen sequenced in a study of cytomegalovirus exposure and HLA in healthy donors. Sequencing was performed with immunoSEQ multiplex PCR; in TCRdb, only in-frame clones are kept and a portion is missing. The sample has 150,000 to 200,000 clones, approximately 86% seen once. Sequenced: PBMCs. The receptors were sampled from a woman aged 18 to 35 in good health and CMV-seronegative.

The CDR3 here is CASIDSPGGYEQYF. The DNA for the CDR3 is TGTGCCAGTATTGACTCGCCGGGAGGGTACGAGCAGTACTTC. The genes are TRBV7-9 and TRBJ2-7; 8 bases fit TRBD2. Germline V CDR1 and CDR2: SEHNR, FQNEAQ (reference sequence). The CDR3 loop spans 14 amino acids. The V gene end was trimmed by 9 bases and the J gene end by 4 bases; junction bases not matched to a gene: 11. Drawing the rest from reference TRBV7-9 and TRBJ2-7, the complete variable domain is DTGVSQNPRHKITKRGQNVTFRCDPISEHNRLYWYRQTLGQGPEFLTYFQNEAQLEKSRLLSDRFSAERPKGSFSTLEIQRTEQGDSAMYLCASIDSPGGYEQYFGPGTRLTVT.

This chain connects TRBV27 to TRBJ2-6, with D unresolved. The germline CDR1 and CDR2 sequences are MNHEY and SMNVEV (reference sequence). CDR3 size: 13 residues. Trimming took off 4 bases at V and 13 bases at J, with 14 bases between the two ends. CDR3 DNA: TGTGCCAGCAGTTCCCTCAGGTCTCAAGTCCTGACTTTC. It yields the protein CASSSLRSQVLTF.

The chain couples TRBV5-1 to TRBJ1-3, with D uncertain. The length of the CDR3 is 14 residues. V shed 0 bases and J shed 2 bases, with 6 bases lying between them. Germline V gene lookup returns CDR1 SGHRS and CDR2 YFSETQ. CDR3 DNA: TGCGCCAGCAGCTTGGACAGAACTGGAAACACCATATATTTT. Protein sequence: CASSLDRTGNTIYF.

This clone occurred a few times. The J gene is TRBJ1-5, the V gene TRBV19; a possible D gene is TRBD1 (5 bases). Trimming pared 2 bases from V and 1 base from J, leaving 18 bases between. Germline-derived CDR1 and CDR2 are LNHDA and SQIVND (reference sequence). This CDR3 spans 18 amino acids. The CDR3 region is CASSILRGGQGSNQPQHF. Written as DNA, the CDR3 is TGTGCCAGTAGTATACTACGGGGGGGTCAGGGAAGCAATCAGCCCCAGCATTTT.

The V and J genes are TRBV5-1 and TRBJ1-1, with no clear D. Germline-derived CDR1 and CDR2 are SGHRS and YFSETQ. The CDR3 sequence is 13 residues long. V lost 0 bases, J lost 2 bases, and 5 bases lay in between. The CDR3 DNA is TGCGCCAGCAGCTTGGGGCTCAACACTGAAGCTTTCTTT. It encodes CASSLGLNTEAFF.

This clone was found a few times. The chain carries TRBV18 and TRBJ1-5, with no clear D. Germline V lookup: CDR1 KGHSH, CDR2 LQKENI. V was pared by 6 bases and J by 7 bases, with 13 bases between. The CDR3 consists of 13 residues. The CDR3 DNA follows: TGTGCCAGCTCGCCTCCGGGTCAACAGCCCCAGCATTTT. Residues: CASSPPGQQPQHF.

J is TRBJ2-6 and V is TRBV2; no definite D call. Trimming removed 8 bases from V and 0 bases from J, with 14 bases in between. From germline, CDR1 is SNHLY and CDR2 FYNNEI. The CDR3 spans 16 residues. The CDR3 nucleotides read TGTGCCAGCGCAAACAGACGTAGCTCTGGGGCCAACGTCCTGACTTTC. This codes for CASANRRSSGANVLTF.

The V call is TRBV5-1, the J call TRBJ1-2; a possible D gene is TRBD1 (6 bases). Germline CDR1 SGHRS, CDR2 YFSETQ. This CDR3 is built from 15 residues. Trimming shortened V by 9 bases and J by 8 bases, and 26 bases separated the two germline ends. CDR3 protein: CATAALRTVVEGYTF. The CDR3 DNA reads TGCGCCACTGCGGCCCTGAGGACAGTCGTGGAGGGCTACACCTTC.

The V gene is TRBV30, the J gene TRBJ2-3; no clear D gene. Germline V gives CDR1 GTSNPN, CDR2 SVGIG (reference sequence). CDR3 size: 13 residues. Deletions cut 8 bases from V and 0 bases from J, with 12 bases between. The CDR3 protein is CAGNIRSTDTQYF. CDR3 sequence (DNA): TGTGCCGGCAACATACGAAGCACAGATACGCAGTATTTT. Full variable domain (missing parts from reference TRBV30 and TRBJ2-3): SQTIHQWPATLVQPVGSPLSLECTVEGTSNPNLYWYRQAAGRGLQLLFYSVGIGQISSEVPQNLSASRPQDRQFILSSKKLLLSDSGFYLCAGNIRSTDTQYFGPGTRLTVL.

In DNA form, the CDR3 reads TGTGCCAGCAGCTACAGGGTCTCCTACAATGAGCAGTTCTTC. Residues: CASSYRVSYNEQFF. The chain recombines TRBV11-2 with TRBJ2-1; D is perhaps TRBD1 (6 bases). Trimming pared 4 bases from V and 0 bases from J, leaving 7 bases between. The length of the CDR3 is 14 residues. Germline V gene lookup returns CDR1 SGHAT and CDR2 FQNNGV.

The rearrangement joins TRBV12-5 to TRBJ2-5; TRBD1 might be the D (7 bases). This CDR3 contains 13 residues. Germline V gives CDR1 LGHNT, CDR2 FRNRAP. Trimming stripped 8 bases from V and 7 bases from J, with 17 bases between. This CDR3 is CASRRGPEGTQYF. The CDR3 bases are TGTGCTAGTCGGAGGGGGCCGGAAGGGACCCAGTACTTC.

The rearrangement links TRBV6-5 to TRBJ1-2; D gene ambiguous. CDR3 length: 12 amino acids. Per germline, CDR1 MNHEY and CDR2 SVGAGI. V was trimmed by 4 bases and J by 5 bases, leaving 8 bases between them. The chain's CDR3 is CASSSAVYGYTF. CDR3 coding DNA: TGTGCCAGCAGTTCTGCAGTTTATGGCTACACCTTC.

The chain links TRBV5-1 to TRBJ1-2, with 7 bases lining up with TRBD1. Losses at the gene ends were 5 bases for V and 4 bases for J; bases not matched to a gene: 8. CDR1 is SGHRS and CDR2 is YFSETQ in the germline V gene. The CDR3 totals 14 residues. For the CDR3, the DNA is TGCGCCAGCAGACCCACGACAGGGACCTATGGCTACACCTTC. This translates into CASRPTTGTYGYTF.

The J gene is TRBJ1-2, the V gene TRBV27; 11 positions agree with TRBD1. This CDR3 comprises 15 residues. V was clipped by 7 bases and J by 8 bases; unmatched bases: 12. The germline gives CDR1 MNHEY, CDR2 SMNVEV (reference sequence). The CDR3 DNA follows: TGTGCCAGCACCGAAAGGGGACAGGGGGTCGGCGGCTACACCTTC. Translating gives CASTERGQGVGGYTF.

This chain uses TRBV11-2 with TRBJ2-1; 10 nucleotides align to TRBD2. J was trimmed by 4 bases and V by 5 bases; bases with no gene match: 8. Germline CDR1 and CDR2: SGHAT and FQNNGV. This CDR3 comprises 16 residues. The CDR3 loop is CASSQPGLAPYNEQFF. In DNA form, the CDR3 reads TGTGCCAGCAGCCAACCGGGACTAGCGCCTTACAATGAGCAGTTCTTC. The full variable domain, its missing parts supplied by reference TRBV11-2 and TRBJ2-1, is EAGVAQSPRYKIIEKRQSVAFWCNPISGHATLYWYQQILGQGPKLLIQFQNNGVVDDSQLPKDRFSAERLKGVDSTLKIQPAKLEDSAVYLCASSQPGLAPYNEQFFGPGTRLTVL.

The CDR3 loop reads CASSSGRGWNTEAFF. In DNA, the CDR3 is TGCGCCAGCAGCTCTGGGAGAGGATGGAACACTGAAGCTTTCTTT. The chain combines TRBV5-1 with TRBJ1-1; D gene unclear. CDR1 and CDR2 from the germline V gene are SGHRS and YFSETQ. The CDR3 extends over 15 amino acids. V shed 3 bases and J shed 1 base, with 13 bases lying between them.

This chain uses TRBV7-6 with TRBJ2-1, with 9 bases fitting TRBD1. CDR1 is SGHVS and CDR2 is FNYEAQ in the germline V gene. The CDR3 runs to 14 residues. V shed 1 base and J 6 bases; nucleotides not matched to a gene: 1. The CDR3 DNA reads TGTGCCAGCAGCTTAGGGACAGGGGTCAATGAGCAGTTCTTC. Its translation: CASSLGTGVNEQFF. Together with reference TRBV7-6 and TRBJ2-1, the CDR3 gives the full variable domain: GAGVSQSPRYKVTKRGQDVALRCDPISGHVSLYWYRQALGQGPEFLTYFNYEAQQDKSGLPNDRFSAERPEGSISTLTIQRTEQRDSAMYRCASSLGTGVNEQFFGPGTRLTVL.

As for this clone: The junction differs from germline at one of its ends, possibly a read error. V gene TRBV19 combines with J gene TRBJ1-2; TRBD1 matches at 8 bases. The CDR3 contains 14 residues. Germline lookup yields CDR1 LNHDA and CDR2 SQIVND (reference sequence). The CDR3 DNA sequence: TGTGCCAGTAGTATAGAAAGTGGCGGACAGGGTATAGCCTTC. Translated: CASSIESGGQGIAF.

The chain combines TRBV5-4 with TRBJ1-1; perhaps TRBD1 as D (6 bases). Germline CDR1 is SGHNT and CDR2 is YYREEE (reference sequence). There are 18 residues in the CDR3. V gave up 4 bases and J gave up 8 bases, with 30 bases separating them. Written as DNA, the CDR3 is TGTGCCAGCAGCCCAGCTCTTACAGGGAGACCCACAACCGGGGAAGCTTTCTTT. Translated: CASSPALTGRPTTGEAFF.

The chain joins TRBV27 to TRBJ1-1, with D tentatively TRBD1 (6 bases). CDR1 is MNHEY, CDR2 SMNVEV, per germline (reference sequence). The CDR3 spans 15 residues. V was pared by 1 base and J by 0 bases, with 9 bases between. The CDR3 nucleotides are TGTGCCAGCAGTTTATGGGGGACAATGAACACTGAAGCTTTCTTT. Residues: CASSLWGTMNTEAFF.

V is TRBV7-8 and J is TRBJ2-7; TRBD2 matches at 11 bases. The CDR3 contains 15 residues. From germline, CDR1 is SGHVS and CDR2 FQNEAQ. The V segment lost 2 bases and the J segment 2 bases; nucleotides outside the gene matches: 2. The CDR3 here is CASSLTSGSTYEQYF. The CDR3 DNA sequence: TGTGCCAGCAGCTTAACTAGCGGGAGTACCTACGAGCAGTACTTC. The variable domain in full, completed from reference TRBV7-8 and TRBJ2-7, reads GAGVSQSPRYKVAKRGQDVALRCDPISGHVSLFWYQQALGQGPEFLTYFQNEAQLDKSGLPSDRFFAERPEGSVSTLKIQRTQQEDSAVYLCASSLTSGSTYEQYFGPGTRLTVT.

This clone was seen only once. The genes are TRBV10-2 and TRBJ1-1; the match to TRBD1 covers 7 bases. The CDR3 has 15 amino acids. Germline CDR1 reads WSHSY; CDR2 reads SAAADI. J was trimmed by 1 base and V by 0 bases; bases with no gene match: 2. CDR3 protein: CASSESGQTNTEAFF. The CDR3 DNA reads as TGCGCCAGCAGTGAGTCGGGACAGACGAACACTGAAGCTTTCTTT.

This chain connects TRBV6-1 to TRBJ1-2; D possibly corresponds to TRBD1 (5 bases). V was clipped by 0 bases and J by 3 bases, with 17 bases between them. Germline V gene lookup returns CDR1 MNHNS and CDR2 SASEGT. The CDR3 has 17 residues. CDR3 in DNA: TGTGCCAGCAGTGAAGCGGCTCGTGTCAGGGCCTACTATGGCTACACCTTC. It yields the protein CASSEAARVRAYYGYTF.

The CDR3: CASTTTEPYTGELFF. CDR3 DNA sequence: TGTGCCAGCACCACTACGGAACCCTACACCGGGGAGCTGTTTTTT. This chain connects TRBV2 to TRBJ2-2, with D unresolved. The CDR3 runs to 15 residues. CDR1 and CDR2 (germline): SNHLY, FYNNEI. The V end lost 7 bases, the J end lost 3 bases, and 15 bases lay between the germline ends.

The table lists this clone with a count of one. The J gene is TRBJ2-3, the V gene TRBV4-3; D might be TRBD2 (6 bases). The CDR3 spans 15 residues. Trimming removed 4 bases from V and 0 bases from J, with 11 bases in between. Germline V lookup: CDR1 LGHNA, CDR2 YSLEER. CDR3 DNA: TGCGCCAGCAGCCCCCGGGACTCAAGCACAGATACGCAGTATTTT. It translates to CASSPRDSSTDTQYF.

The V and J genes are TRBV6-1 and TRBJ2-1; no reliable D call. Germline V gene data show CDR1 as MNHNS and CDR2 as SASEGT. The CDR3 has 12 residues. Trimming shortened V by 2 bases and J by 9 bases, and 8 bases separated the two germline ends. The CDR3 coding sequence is TGTGCCAGCAGTGAAAGGCAGGCTGAGCAGTTCTTC. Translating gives CASSERQAEQFF.

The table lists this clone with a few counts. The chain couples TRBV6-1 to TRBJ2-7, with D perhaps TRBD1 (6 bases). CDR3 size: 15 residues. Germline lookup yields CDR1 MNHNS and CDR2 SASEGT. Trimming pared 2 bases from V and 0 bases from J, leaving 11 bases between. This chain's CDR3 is CASSELDSDSYEQYF. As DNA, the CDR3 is TGTGCCAGCAGTGAATTGGACAGTGACTCCTACGAGCAGTACTTC.

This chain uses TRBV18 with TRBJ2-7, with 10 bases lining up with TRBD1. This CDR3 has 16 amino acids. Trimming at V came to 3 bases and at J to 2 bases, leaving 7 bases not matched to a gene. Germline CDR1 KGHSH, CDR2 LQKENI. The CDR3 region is CASSPRGQGTAYEQYF. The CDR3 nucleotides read TGTGCCAGCTCACCCCGGGGACAGGGGACCGCCTACGAGCAGTACTTC.